This T cell receptor beta chain emerged from a study of cytotoxic CD8 clonotypes in ibrutinib-treated CLL (dated by TCRdb to the early 2020s). Turning to the overall study: The cohort was composed of more than ten relapsed/refractory and roughly 16 treatment-naive patients; IGHV unmutated status was identified in some 17 patients. On average, each sample yielded about 260,000 productive templates and tens of thousands of productive rearrangements. Patients were still on ibrutinib when every remission and progressive disease sample was collected. Cryopreserved peripheral blood mononuclear cells were collected before treatment, at response, and at either disease progression or sustained remission. Partial responses were observed in 24 patients and complete responses in 2; after a median follow-up of around 64 months, remission was maintained in approximately 15 patients and progression was observed in around twelve. Response samples were taken after a median of roughly a year on treatment, ranging from 6 to 36 months. Of the 85 to 95 participants in the trial, approximately 25 had longitudinal samples available.

Reading the label with the study, this specimen's time point is: progressive disease on ibrutinib. For TCR beta library preparation, around 2 micrograms of genomic DNA were isolated from cryopreserved PBMCs. Longitudinal blood samples from CLL patients on ibrutinib monotherapy were analyzed using high-throughput TCR beta sequencing. The patients took part in an open-label, single-center phase 2 trial of ibrutinib monotherapy. Looking up the germline V gene yields CDR1 SGHVS and CDR2 FQNEAQ. Spanning cysteine to phenylalanine, the CDR3 consists of 13 amino acids. The DNA shown is the 39-base CDR3, in frame from base 1. Trimming costs V 1 base and J 5 bases, and their ends lie 8 bases apart. The study at large found these results: Sampling times were not matched between patients in sustained remission and patients whose disease was progressing, and lymph node repertoires were not examined. Public clonotypes were found to be uncommon and were observed to contract or remain stable during treatment; the increase in clonality was shown to reflect expansion of private clonotypes at ibrutinib response. Clonality increased at ibrutinib response, stayed stable in sustained remission, and fell back toward baseline at progression. Baseline clonality exceeded that of age-matched healthy donors and correlated strongly with circulating CD8+ T-cell counts.

Each clonotype received, on average, around 10x coverage in deep resolution sequencing performed on a MiSeq, where the target depth lay between 1 in 1 million and 1 in 200,000 T cells. The immunoSEQ hsTCRB Kit was used to generate the TCR beta libraries. In the source study's methods: Data were analyzed with ImmunoSEQ Data Assistant and ImmunoSEQ Analyzer, with V, D and J genes assigned per IMGT definitions. Clonality, which ranges from 0 to 1, was calculated by subtracting the normalized Shannon entropy of productive rearrangement frequencies from one. Public clonotype analysis was restricted to overrepresented clonotypes comprising at least 0.05% of each patient's repertoire. Thirteen age-matched healthy donor repertoires from immuneACCESS were used as controls for clonality. This is the immuneACCESS table as TCRdb keeps it, with only in-frame sequences that have V and J called. A part of the clones is gone; compared with another copy, unresolved V genes explain less than half, and the rest is unexplained. V and J calls and clone size are copied from that table; D and trimming were computed from the DNA. The sample table lists more than 9,500 clones, around 80% of them with a count of one. Approximately 24% of the sample comes from the top ten.

A remark on this clone: It has no known antigen specificity. No much larger clonotype is one base removed from it; base qualities were not supplied.

The TCR originated in a human donor with chronic lymphocytic leukemia. The sequence is built from TRBV7-8 and TRBJ1-2, with TRBD1 perhaps the D gene, on 6 matching bases. The source was PBMCs, collected at disease progression, from a patient treated with ibrutinib. The CDR3 corresponds to CASSLERGYGYTF. The bases read TGTGCCAGCAGCTTAGAAAGGGGGTATGGCTACACCTTC.